This entry lists 25 T cell receptor beta chains sequenced from one sample in a study of beta chain features in type 1 diabetes (dated by TCRdb to 2017 to 2018). Paper-wide results and their limitations: A moderate but significant shortening of TCRB CDR3 length was observed in type 1 diabetes patients in all four CD4+ subsets.

Receptor amplification or capture employed the immunoSEQ multiplex PCR assay. All of the isolated RNA was reverse transcribed with the High Capacity cDNA Reverse Transcription Kit, so expressed TCRB transcripts were sequenced. The clones in this table, taken by TCRdb from immuneACCESS, are in-frame only. Not every clone is retained; where verified, under half of the shortfall comes from an unresolved V gene, and the cause of the rest is unknown. This sample comprises under 300,000 clones, just over 20% of them detected only once. Of the sample, less than 0.03% falls within the top ten clones. Their antigens remain unidentified. What was sequenced was naive CD4+ T cells from blood. The cell subset or site label on this specimen signifies: true naive CD4+ T cells. The receptors here all came from a woman in her forties with type 1 diabetes.

The V gene is TRBV5-1, the J gene TRBJ1-5, with a weak D call TRBD1 (6 bases). The germline V gene encodes CDR1 SGHRS and CDR2 YFSETQ. V was clipped by 0 bases and J by 4 bases, with 14 bases between them. The CDR3 length is 16 residues. The CDR3 DNA is TGCGCCAGCAGCTTGGATCCGGGACAACCTAATCAGCCCCAGCATTTT. Amino acid sequence: CASSLDPGQPNQPQHF.

This clone was observed a few times. The V call is TRBV4-1, the J call TRBJ2-7; TRBD1 matches 8 bases. V dropped 7 bases and J dropped 2; count of bases not matched to a gene: 7. CDR3 length equals 14 residues. Germline V gene sequence: CDR1 MGHRA, CDR2 YSYEKL. For the CDR3, the DNA is TGCGCCAGCACCCGCGGACAGGGAGCCTACGAGCAGTACTTC. Protein product: CASTRGQGAYEQYF.

The DNA of the CDR3 is TGTGCCAGCAGCTCACTCGGGACAGGGTTGGATACGCAGTATTTT. It yields the protein CASSSLGTGLDTQYF. The chain carries TRBV11-2 and TRBJ2-3; 9 nucleotides align to TRBD1. Unmatched junction bases numbered 8, after V lost 4 bases and J lost 6 bases. The CDR3 sequence is 15 residues long. Germline-derived CDR1 and CDR2 are SGHAT and FQNNGV. The full variable domain, its missing parts supplied by reference TRBV11-2 and TRBJ2-3, is EAGVAQSPRYKIIEKRQSVAFWCNPISGHATLYWYQQILGQGPKLLIQFQNNGVVDDSQLPKDRFSAERLKGVDSTLKIQPAKLEDSAVYLCASSSLGTGLDTQYFGPGTRLTVL.

CDR3 in amino acids: CASSQADTILYGYTF. CDR3 in DNA: TGCGCCAGCAGCCAAGCCGACACGATCCTCTATGGCTACACCTTC. The chain has TRBV4-3 and TRBJ1-2; D is unresolved. This CDR3 has 15 residues. Germline loops: CDR1 LGHNA, CDR2 YSLEER. With 1 base removed from V and 4 bases from J, the gap between germline ends came to 13 bases.

The DNA of the CDR3 is TGTGCCAGCAGCGCCTCGGACTCTGGCTACACCTTC. Residues: CASSASDSGYTF. The V and J genes are TRBV7-9 and TRBJ1-2; D unclear. Trimming left V 5 bases short and J 7 bases short, with 11 bases between. CDR1 and CDR2 (germline): SEHNR, FQNEAQ (reference sequence). The CDR3 length is 12 residues.

Only a few counts were recorded for this clone. This chain connects TRBV7-9 to TRBJ2-7, with D maybe TRBD2 (6 bases). From germline, CDR1 is SEHNR and CDR2 FQNEAQ (reference sequence). The CDR3 has 13 amino acids. Trimming removed 5 bases at V and 7 bases at J, with 15 bases between. The CDR3 DNA reads TGTGCCAGCAGCCGCGGGGCGGGTCCGGAGCAGTACTTC. It specifies CASSRGAGPEQYF.

This clone has more than one count but fewer than ten. Within the sample, other DNA sequences also encode this same CDR3. This chain links TRBV7-2 with TRBJ2-5; 13 nucleotides match TRBD2. The V gene end was trimmed by 3 bases and the J gene end by 5 bases; junction bases not matched to a gene: 3. CDR3 size: 15 residues. In germline, CDR1 is SGHTA, CDR2 FQGNSA. The CDR3 DNA reads as TGTGCCAGCAGCTTCGGGACTAGCGGGATCGAGACCCAGTACTTC. Its translation is CASSFGTSGIETQYF.

The gene calls are TRBV9 and TRBJ2-5; D might be TRBD1 (6 bases). V lost 4 bases, J lost 4 bases, and 11 bases lay in between. CDR1 SGDLS and CDR2 YYNGEE come from the germline V gene. This CDR3 has 13 amino acids. This CDR3 reads CASSLRQAETQYF. CDR3 sequence (DNA): TGTGCCAGCAGCCTTCGACAGGCAGAGACCCAGTACTTC.

This chain joins TRBV9 and TRBJ2-1, with 8 bases identical to TRBD2. J lost 3 bases, V lost 7 bases, and 9 bases had no gene match. This CDR3 has 15 amino acids. Germline V gene lookup returns CDR1 SGDLS and CDR2 YYNGEE. The CDR3 DNA follows: TGTGCCAGCGCGCTTAGCGGGACCCACTACAATGAGCAGTTCTTC. It encodes CASALSGTHYNEQFF.

This clone has just a few counts. The rearrangement links TRBV5-1 to TRBJ2-5; a weak D match, TRBD2 (6 bases). The length of the CDR3 is 13 residues. Germline V gene sequence: CDR1 SGHRS, CDR2 YFSETQ. Trimming removed 5 bases from V and 5 bases from J, with 13 bases in between. The CDR3 spells CASSSTSSETQYF. The DNA of the CDR3 is TGCGCCAGCAGTTCGACTAGTTCGGAGACCCAGTACTTC.

The chain uses TRBV28 and TRBJ1-2, with D possibly matching TRBD1 (5 bases). The germline gives CDR1 MDHEN, CDR2 SYDVKM. CDR3 length: 14 residues. V lost 6 bases, J lost 5 bases, and 16 bases lay in between. CDR3 sequence: CASRLTVSHYGYTF. The CDR3, as DNA: TGTGCCAGCAGGTTGACAGTCTCCCATTATGGCTACACCTTC.

This chain links TRBV7-2 with TRBJ2-7; 7 bases line up with TRBD1. J gave up 6 bases and V 5 bases, and 10 bases lay outside the gene matches. Germline-derived CDR1 and CDR2 are SGHTA and FQGNSA. There are 14 residues in the CDR3. Written as DNA, the CDR3 is TGTGCCAGCAGCCCAGGGACAGTAAGTGGCGAGCAGTACTTC. Its protein is CASSPGTVSGEQYF. Complete variable domain (other parts from reference TRBV7-2 and TRBJ2-7): GAGVSQSPSNKVTEKGKDVELRCDPISGHTALYWYRQSLGQGLEFLIYFQGNSAPDKSGLPSDRFSAERTGGSVSTLTIQRTQQEDSAVYLCASSPGTVSGEQYFGPGTRLTVT.

The rearrangement joins TRBV7-6 to TRBJ2-7; D may be TRBD2 (7 bases). CDR1 and CDR2 (germline): SGHVS, FNYEAQ. Trimming took 5 bases from V and 0 from J, leaving 11 bases between them. This CDR3 is 14 amino acids long. The CDR3 DNA is TGTGCCAGCAGCAGCGGGACAAGCTCCTACGAGCAGTACTTC. Residues: CASSSGTSSYEQYF.

This clone was picked up a small number of times. The chain employs TRBV29-1 and TRBJ2-7, with 10 bases identical to TRBD1. The CDR3 has 13 amino acids. V lost 6 bases and J lost 4; bases outside the gene matches: 6. Looked up from germline, CDR1 is SQVTM and CDR2 is ANQGSEA. Here the CDR3 reads CSVRGTGVYEQYF. DNA of the CDR3: TGCAGCGTGAGAGGGACAGGGGTTTACGAGCAGTACTTC.

The chain is built from TRBV15 and TRBJ1-1, with D hard to call. This CDR3 contains 15 residues. Germline CDR1 LNHNV, CDR2 YYDKDF (reference sequence). Trimming stripped 1 base from V and 6 bases from J, with 15 bases between. CDR3 sequence: CATSRAPGDSAEAFF. The DNA for the CDR3 is TGTGCCACCAGCAGAGCCCCCGGTGATAGCGCTGAAGCTTTCTTT.

The chain is built from TRBV7-3 and TRBJ2-2, with D possibly being TRBD1 (6 bases). Trimming shortened V by 5 bases and J by 4 bases, and 11 bases separated the two germline ends. Germline values: CDR1 SGHTA, CDR2 FQGTGA. The CDR3 contains 14 residues. Here the CDR3 reads CASSVPGATGELFF. In DNA, the CDR3 is TGTGCCAGCAGCGTTCCAGGGGCCACCGGGGAGCTGTTTTTT.

This clone turned up a few times. V gene TRBV20-1 combines with J gene TRBJ2-1, with D maybe TRBD2 (5 bases). The length of the CDR3 is 11 residues. Between the trimmed V and J ends, which lost 5 bases and 6 bases, there was a span of 8 bases. CDR1 is DFQATT, CDR2 SNEGSKA, per germline (reference sequence). The CDR3 DNA reads as TGCAGTGCTCCCACTAGCAATGAGCAGTTCTTC. The encoded protein is CSAPTSNEQFF.

This chain uses TRBV29-1 with TRBJ2-5, with TRBD1 matching 9 bases. The junction had 6 bases not matched to a gene; V was cut back by 1 base and J by 3 bases. The V gene's germline CDR1 is SQVTM and CDR2 ANQGSEA. This CDR3 region has 15 residues. Here the CDR3 DNA reads TGCAGCGTTGAAGTAACCGGGACAGGGAAAGAGACCCAGTACTTC. Translating gives CSVEVTGTGKETQYF.

This clone was picked up a small number of times. This sequence joins TRBV30 and TRBJ1-4, with TRBD1 identical over 8 bases. Germline CDR1 and CDR2: GTSNPN and SVGIG (reference sequence). V lost 2 bases, J lost 8 bases, and 13 bases stayed unmatched. The CDR3 has 16 residues. DNA of the CDR3: TGTGCCTGGAGTACCCCCGTGACAGGGGTCGGGGAAAAACTGTTTTTT. Residues: CAWSTPVTGVGEKLFF. The full variable domain, its missing parts supplied by reference TRBV30 and TRBJ1-4, is SQTIHQWPATLVQPVGSPLSLECTVEGTSNPNLYWYRQAAGRGLQLLFYSVGIGQISSEVPQNLSASRPQDRQFILSSKKLLLSDSGFYLCAWSTPVTGVGEKLFFGSGTQLSVL.

The gene calls are TRBV5-4 and TRBJ1-2; tentative D call: TRBD1 (6 bases). The CDR3 totals 13 residues. Trimming stripped 5 bases from V and 5 bases from J, with 13 bases between. Germline lookup yields CDR1 SGHNT and CDR2 YYREEE (reference sequence). The CDR3 bases are TGTGCCAGCAGTTTGAGGGGGGGTTATGGCTACACCTTC. Its protein is CASSLRGGYGYTF.

The rearrangement joins TRBV15 to TRBJ2-1, with 9 positions matching TRBD2. J gave up 5 bases and V 2 bases, and 10 bases lay outside the gene matches. The germline V gene encodes CDR1 LNHNV and CDR2 YYDKDF (reference sequence). This CDR3 has 17 residues. DNA of the CDR3: TGTGCCACCAGCAGACCGACTAGCGGAGGTATCCACAATGAGCAGTTCTTC. Protein sequence: CATSRPTSGGIHNEQFF.

The V gene is TRBV6-5, the J gene TRBJ2-5; D not certain. The V gene lost 0 bases and the J gene lost 5 bases, with 7 bases spanning the gap. The CDR3 loop spans 13 amino acids. Germline values: CDR1 MNHEY, CDR2 SVGAGI. Here the CDR3 DNA reads TGTGCCAGCAGTTACTCTTTTCGGGAGACCCAGTACTTC. This translates into CASSYSFRETQYF.

This clone was seen only a few times. V usage is TRBV30 and J usage is TRBJ1-1; weak D call: TRBD1 (6 bases). V shed 1 base and J shed 4 bases, with 10 bases lying between them. This CDR3 contains 13 residues. Looked up from germline, CDR1 is GTSNPN and CDR2 is SVGIG (reference sequence). As DNA, the CDR3 is TGTGCCTGGAGTGCCGGGGGGGCCACTGAAGCTTTCTTT. It is translated as CAWSAGGATEAFF.

The chain is built from TRBV15 and TRBJ2-7, with TRBD2 matching 11 bases. The V gene's germline CDR1 is LNHNV and CDR2 YYDKDF (reference sequence). Trimming at V came to 0 bases and at J to 6 bases, leaving 7 bases not matched to a gene. The CDR3 length is 16 residues. CDR3 in amino acids: CATSRDQLAGDTEQYF. In DNA form, the CDR3 reads TGTGCCACCAGCAGAGATCAACTAGCGGGAGATACCGAGCAGTACTTC.

The genes are TRBV11-2 and TRBJ2-5; TRBD1 is a possible D gene (6 bases). The CDR3 extends over 13 amino acids. Germline lookup yields CDR1 SGHAT and CDR2 FQNNGV. Between the trimmed V and J ends, which lost 5 bases and 5 bases, there was a span of 12 bases. The CDR3 here is CASSLRTVETQYF. The CDR3, as DNA: TGTGCCAGCAGCCTTCGGACAGTTGAGACCCAGTACTTC. The entire variable domain, with the rest obtained from reference TRBV11-2 and TRBJ2-5, is as follows: EAGVAQSPRYKIIEKRQSVAFWCNPISGHATLYWYQQILGQGPKLLIQFQNNGVVDDSQLPKDRFSAERLKGVDSTLKIQPAKLEDSAVYLCASSLRTVETQYFGPGTRLLVL.